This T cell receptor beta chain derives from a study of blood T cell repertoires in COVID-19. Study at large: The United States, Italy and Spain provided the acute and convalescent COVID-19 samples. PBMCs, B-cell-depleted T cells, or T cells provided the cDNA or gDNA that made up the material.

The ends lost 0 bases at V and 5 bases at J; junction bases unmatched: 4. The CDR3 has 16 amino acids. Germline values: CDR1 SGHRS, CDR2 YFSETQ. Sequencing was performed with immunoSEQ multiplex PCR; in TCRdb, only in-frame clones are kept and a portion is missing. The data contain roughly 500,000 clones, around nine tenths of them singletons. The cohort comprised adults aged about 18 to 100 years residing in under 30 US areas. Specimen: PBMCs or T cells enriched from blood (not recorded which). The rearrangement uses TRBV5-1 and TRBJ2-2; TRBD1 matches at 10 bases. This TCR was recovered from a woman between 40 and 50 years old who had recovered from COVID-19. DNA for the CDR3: TGCGCCAGCAGCTTGGGGGGACAGGGGCCGACCGGGGAGCTGTTTTTT. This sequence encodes CASSLGGQGPTGELFF.